Sequencing of this T cell receptor (beta chain) was carried out in a study of blood T cell repertoires in COVID-19. Across the whole study: Italy, Spain and the United States were the sources of the convalescent and acute COVID-19 samples. PBMCs, B-cell-depleted T cells, or T cells were the source of the cDNA or gDNA that made up the material.

This CDR3 has 16 residues. The trim removed 4 bases at V and 2 bases at J, leaving 10 bases unmatched. Germline V gene data show CDR1 as SEHNR and CDR2 as FQNEAQ (reference sequence). In the source study's methods: Estimated nucleated cell counts came from reference gene primer amplification. TCRdb keeps only in-frame clones here, not all; method: immunoSEQ multiplex PCR. Clonal size and the V and J genes are those of that table, whereas D and trimming came from the DNA. The sample contains around 160,000 clones, about 90% of which appear only once. Material for sequencing was peripheral blood. The genes are TRBV7-9 and TRBJ1-2; 7 bases are a match to TRBD1. This TCR came from a human donor in a cohort sampled during active COVID-19. The CDR3 protein is CASSSRAQGRNYGYTF. DNA of the CDR3: TGTGCCAGCAGCTCCAGAGCACAGGGGCGGAACTATGGCTACACCTTC.